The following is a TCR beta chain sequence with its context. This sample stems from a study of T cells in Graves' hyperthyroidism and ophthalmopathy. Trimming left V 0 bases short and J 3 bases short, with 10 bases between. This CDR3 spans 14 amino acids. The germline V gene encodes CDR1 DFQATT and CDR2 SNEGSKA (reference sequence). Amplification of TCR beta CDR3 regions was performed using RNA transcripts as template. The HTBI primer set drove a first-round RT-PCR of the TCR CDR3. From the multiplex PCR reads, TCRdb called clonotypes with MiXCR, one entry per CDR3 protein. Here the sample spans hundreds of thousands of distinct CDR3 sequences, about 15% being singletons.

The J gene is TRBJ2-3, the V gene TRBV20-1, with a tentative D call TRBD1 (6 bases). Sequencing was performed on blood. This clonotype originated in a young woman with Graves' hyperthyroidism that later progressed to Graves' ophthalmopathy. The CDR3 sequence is CSARDGGLTDTQYF. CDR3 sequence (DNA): TGCAGTGCTAGAGATGGGGGCTTAACAGATACGCAGTATTTT.